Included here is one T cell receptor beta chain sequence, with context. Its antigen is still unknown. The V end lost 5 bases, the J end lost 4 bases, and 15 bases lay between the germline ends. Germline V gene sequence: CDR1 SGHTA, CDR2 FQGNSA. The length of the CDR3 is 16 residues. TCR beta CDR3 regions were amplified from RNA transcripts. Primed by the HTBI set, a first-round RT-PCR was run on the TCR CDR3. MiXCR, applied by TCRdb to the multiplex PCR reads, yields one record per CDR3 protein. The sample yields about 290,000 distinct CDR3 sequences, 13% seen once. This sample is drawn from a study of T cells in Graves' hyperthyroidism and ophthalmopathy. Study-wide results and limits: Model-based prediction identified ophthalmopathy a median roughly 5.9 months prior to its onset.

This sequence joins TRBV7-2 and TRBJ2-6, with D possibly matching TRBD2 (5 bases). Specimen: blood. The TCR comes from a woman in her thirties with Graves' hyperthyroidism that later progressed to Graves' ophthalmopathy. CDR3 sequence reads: CASSEYPGKGANVLTF. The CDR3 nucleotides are TGTGCCAGCAGCGAATATCCCGGGAAAGGGGCCAACGTCCTGACTTTC. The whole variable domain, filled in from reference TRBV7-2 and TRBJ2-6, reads GAGVSQSPSNKVTEKGKDVELRCDPISGHTALYWYRQSLGQGLEFLIYFQGNSAPDKSGLPSDRFSAERTGGSVSTLTIQRTQQEDSAVYLCASSEYPGKGANVLTFGAGSRLTVL.